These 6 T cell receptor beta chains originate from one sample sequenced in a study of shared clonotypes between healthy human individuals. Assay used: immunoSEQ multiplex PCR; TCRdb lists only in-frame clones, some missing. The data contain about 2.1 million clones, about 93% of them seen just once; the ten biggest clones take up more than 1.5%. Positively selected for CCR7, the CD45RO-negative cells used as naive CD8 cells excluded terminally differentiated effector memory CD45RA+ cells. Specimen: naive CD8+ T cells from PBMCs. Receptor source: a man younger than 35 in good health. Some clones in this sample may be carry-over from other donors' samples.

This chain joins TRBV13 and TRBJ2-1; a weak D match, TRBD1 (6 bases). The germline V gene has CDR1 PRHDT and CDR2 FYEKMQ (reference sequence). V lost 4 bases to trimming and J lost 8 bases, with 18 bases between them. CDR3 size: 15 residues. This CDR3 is CASSSQGPPRDEQFF. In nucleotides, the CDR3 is TGTGCCAGCAGCTCTCAGGGGCCCCCCAGGGATGAGCAGTTCTTC.

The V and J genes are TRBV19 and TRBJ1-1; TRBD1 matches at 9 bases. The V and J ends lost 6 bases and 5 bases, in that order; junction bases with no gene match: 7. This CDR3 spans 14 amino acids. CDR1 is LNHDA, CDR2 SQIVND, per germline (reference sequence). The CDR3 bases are TGTGCCAGTAGGAGACAGGGGGAAATGACTGAAGCTTTCTTT. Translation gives CASRRQGEMTEAFF.

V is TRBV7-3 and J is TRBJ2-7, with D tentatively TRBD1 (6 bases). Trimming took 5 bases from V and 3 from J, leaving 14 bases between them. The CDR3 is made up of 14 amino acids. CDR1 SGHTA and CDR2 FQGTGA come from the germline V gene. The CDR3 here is CASSLGDTGYEQYF. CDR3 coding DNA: TGTGCCAGCAGCCTAGGGGACACTGGCTACGAGCAGTACTTC.

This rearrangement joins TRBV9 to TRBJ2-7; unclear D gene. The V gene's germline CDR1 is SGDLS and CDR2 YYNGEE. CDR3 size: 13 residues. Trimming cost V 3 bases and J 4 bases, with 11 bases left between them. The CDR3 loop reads CASSAQSSYEQYF. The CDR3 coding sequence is TGTGCCAGCAGCGCCCAAAGTTCATACGAGCAGTACTTC.

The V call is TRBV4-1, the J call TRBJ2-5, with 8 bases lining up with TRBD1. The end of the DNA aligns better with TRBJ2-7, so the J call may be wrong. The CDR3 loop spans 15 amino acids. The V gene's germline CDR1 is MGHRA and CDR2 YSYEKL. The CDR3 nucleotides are TGCGCCAGCAGCCAAGGGACAGGGAAGACCTACGAGCAGTACTTC. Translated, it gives CASSQGTGKTYEQYF.

The CDR3 sequence: CASSSSSSYEQYF. DNA of the CDR3: TGTGCCAGCAGCTCGTCTAGCTCCTACGAGCAGTACTTC. V is TRBV11-1 and J is TRBJ2-7; D is unresolved. Germline CDR1 reads SGHAT; CDR2 reads FQDESV (reference sequence). The CDR3 is 13 residues long. The V and J ends lost 4 bases and 0 bases respectively, with 7 bases between them.